This TCR beta chain was documented in a study of blood T cells in healthy people across ages. Study outcomes and limitations: Higher diversity, along with more naive CD4+ cells, distinguished long-lived donors from aged donors. Lack of knowledge of donor CMV status possibly confounded expanded clonotype changes. Strong correlation linked observed beta diversity and percent naive T cells. Unsorted PBMC input precluded a conclusive naive versus antigen-experienced comparison.

Combining a sample-barcoded 5' primer with a J-beta primer mix, a second PCR ran for about 7 to 12 cycles. TCRdb re-called the 5' RACE reads through MiXCR, storing one row per CDR3 protein. The sample records hundreds of thousands of distinct CDR3 sequences, 55% to 70% being singletons. This CDR3 has 17 amino acids. Germline assignment: CDR1 LGHNA and CDR2 YSLEER. V was trimmed by 2 bases and J by 2 bases, leaving 13 bases between them. This clonotype was recorded a few times. What it recognizes is unknown. The source material was blood. The sequence came from a young man in good health. The gene calls are TRBV4-3 and TRBJ2-6; D remains ambiguous. In nucleotides, the CDR3 is TGCGCCAGCAGCCAATTACACTTACTTACTGGGGCCAACGTCCTGACTTTC. The encoded protein is CASSQLHLLTGANVLTF.